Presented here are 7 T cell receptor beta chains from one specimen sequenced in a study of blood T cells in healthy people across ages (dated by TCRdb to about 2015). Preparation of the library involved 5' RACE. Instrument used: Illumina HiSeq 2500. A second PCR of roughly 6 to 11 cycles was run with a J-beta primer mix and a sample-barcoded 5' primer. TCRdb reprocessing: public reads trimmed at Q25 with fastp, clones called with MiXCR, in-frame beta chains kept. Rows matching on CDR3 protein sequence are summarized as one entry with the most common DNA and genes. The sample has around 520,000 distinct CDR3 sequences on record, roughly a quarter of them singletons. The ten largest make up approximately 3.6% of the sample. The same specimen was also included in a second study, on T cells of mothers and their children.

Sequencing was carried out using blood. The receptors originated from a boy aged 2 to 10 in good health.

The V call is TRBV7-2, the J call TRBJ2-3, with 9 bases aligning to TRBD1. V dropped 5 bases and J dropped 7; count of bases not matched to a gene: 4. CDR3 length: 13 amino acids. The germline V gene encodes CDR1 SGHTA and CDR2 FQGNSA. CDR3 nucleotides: TGTGCCAGCAGCGTAAACAGGGGGCATACGCAGTATTTT. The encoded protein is CASSVNRGHTQYF. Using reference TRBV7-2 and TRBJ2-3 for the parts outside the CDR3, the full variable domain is GAGVSQSPSNKVTEKGKDVELRCDPISGHTALYWYRQSLGQGLEFLIYFQGNSAPDKSGLPSDRFSAERTGGSVSTLTIQRTQQEDSAVYLCASSVNRGHTQYFGPGTRLTVL.

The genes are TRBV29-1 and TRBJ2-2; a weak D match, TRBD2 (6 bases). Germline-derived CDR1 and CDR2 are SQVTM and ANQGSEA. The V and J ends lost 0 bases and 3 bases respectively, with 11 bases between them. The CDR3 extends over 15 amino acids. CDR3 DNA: TGCAGCGTTGAAGAGGGTAGCGGATACACCGGGGAGCTGTTTTTT. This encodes CSVEEGSGYTGELFF.

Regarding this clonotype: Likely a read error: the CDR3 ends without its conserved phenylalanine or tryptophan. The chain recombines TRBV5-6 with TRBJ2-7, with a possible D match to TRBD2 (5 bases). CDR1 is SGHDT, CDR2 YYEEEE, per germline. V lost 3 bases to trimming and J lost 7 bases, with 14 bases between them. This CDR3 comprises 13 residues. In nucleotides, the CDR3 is TGTGCCAGCAGCTCGACTACGGCAAGGGAGCAGTACCTC. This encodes CASSSTTAREQYL.

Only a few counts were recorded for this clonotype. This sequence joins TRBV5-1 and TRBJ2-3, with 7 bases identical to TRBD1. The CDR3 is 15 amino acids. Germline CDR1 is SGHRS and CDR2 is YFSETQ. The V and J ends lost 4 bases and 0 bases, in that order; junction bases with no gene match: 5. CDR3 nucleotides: TGCGCCAGCAGCATGACGGGACAGAGCACAGATACGCAGTATTTT. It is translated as CASSMTGQSTDTQYF.

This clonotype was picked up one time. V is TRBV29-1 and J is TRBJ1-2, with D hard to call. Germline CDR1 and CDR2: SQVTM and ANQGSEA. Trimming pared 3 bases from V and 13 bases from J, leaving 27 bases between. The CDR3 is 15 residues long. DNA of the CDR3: TGCAGCGTTGACGTTTTTGAATCAGGCCCAAAGTCGGTCACCTTC. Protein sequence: CSVDVFESGPKSVTF.

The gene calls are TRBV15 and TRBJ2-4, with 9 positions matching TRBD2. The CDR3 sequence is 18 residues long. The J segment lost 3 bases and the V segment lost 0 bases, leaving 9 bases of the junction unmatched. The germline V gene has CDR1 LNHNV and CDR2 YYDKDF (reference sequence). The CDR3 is CATSRDPSSTSGKNIQYF. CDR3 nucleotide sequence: TGTGCCACCAGCAGAGACCCCTCCTCGACTAGCGGCAAAAACATTCAGTACTTC.

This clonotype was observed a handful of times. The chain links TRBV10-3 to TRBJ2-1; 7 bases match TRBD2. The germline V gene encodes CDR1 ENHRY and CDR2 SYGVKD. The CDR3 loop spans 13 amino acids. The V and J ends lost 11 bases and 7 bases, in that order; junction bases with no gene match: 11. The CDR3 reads CASRTGEGNEQFF. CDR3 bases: TGTGCCTCCCGGACTGGGGAGGGGAATGAGCAGTTCTTC.